Presented here are 25 T cell receptor beta chains from one specimen sequenced in a study of Ad26.COV2.S vaccination and SARS-CoV-2 variants. Treatment defined: some 20 received Ad26.COV2.S at low or high dose, single or two shots; a few received placebo; per-sample allocation not given. Sampling happened 63 days after the first vaccine or placebo injection. Some clones are missing from TCRdb's copy, which holds only in-frame ones; the method was immunoSEQ multiplex PCR. Of hundreds of thousands of clones in the sample, 89% were seen once. The specimen was peripheral blood, collected in a trial of Ad26.COV2.S vaccine versus placebo. The source of these receptors is a person between 18 and 59 years old who received the Ad26.COV2.S COVID-19 vaccine or a placebo.

The chain combines TRBV7-9 with TRBJ2-5; D is undetermined. V was trimmed by 5 bases and J by 2 bases, leaving 18 bases between them. Germline V lookup: CDR1 SEHNR, CDR2 FQNEAQ (reference sequence). The CDR3 is made up of 16 amino acids. CDR3 sequence (DNA): TGTGCCAGCAGCGCAAGAAATGTACGAGAGCAAGAGACCCAGTACTTC. Amino acid sequence: CASSARNVREQETQYF.

The chain joins TRBV2 to TRBJ1-1; a possible D gene is TRBD1 (5 bases). The CDR3 length is 15 residues. V was clipped by 2 bases and J by 5 bases, with 15 bases between them. Germline lookup yields CDR1 SNHLY and CDR2 FYNNEI. In DNA form, the CDR3 reads TGTGCCAGCAGTGAACTCGCCAGGGTGGGTACTGAAGCTTTCTTT. This gives the protein CASSELARVGTEAFF.

The V and J genes are TRBV2 and TRBJ2-5, with TRBD2 identical over 10 bases. Germline V CDR1 and CDR2: SNHLY, FYNNEI. The CDR3 covers 19 residues. V shed 7 bases, J shed 2 bases, and the junction held 19 bases outside the gene matches. The chain's CDR3 is CASNSERASGRAHQETQYF. CDR3 sequence (DNA): TGTGCCAGCAACTCTGAAAGGGCTAGCGGGAGAGCTCATCAAGAGACCCAGTACTTC.

The chain recombines TRBV18 with TRBJ1-2; no firm D call. This CDR3 is 14 amino acids long. V lost 2 bases, J lost 6 bases, and 13 bases lay in between. Germline values: CDR1 KGHSH, CDR2 LQKENI. CDR3 sequence reads: CASSPVLSVDGYTF. For the CDR3, the DNA is TGTGCCAGCTCACCAGTTTTGTCAGTGGATGGCTACACCTTC.

The gene calls are TRBV6-6 and TRBJ2-3; tentative D call: TRBD1 (6 bases). Germline V gene lookup returns CDR1 MNHNY and CDR2 SVGAGI (reference sequence). The CDR3 covers 16 residues. Trimming stripped 5 bases from V and 5 bases from J, with 20 bases between. The CDR3 spells CASSRQAEGLGDTQYF. In nucleotides, the CDR3 is TGTGCCAGCAGTCGACAGGCCGAAGGGCTGGGAGATACGCAGTATTTT.

V and J are TRBV27 and TRBJ2-5; perhaps TRBD2 as D (5 bases). The length of the CDR3 is 14 residues. Trimming cost V 5 bases and J 7 bases, with 17 bases left between them. Per the germline V gene, CDR1 is MNHEY and CDR2 is SMNVEV (reference sequence). CDR3 nucleotides: TGTGCCAGCAGTCCCCTAGGCAGTCGGGGGACCCAGTACTTC. Protein: CASSPLGSRGTQYF.

The V gene is TRBV30, the J gene TRBJ1-5; unclear D gene. Looked up from germline, CDR1 is GTSNPN and CDR2 is SVGIG (reference sequence). The length of the CDR3 is 14 residues. V gave up 0 bases and J gave up 0 bases, with 6 bases separating them. The CDR3 loop reads CAWSVLSSNQPQHF. CDR3 nucleotide sequence: TGTGCCTGGAGTGTACTTAGTAGCAATCAGCCCCAGCATTTT.

This sequence joins TRBV7-9 and TRBJ2-4; either TRBD1 or TRBD2 may supply D (5 bases each). This CDR3 comprises 14 residues. The germline V gene encodes CDR1 SEHNR and CDR2 FQNEAQ (reference sequence). V gave up 5 bases and J gave up 8 bases, with 16 bases separating them. This CDR3 is CASSPPLRGDIQYF. The CDR3 bases are TGTGCCAGCAGCCCCCCCCTGCGAGGGGACATTCAGTACTTC.

This sequence joins TRBV18 and TRBJ2-5; D possibly corresponds to TRBD1 (6 bases). Germline CDR1 reads KGHSH; CDR2 reads LQKENI. V gave up 4 bases and J gave up 7 bases, with 19 bases separating them. This CDR3 region has 15 residues. CDR3 in DNA: TGTGCCAGCTCACTAGAACAGGGCTTCGTGGGGACCCAGTACTTC. Translation gives CASSLEQGFVGTQYF.

The V gene is TRBV28, the J gene TRBJ1-4, with D unresolved. Germline-derived CDR1 and CDR2 are MDHEN and SYDVKM. Trimming left V 4 bases short and J 14 bases short, with 11 bases between. The CDR3 is 11 amino acids. CDR3 in amino acids: CASSSQVRLFF. DNA for the CDR3: TGTGCCAGCAGTTCACAAGTCCGGCTGTTTTTT.

The V gene is TRBV7-2, the J gene TRBJ2-7; D might be TRBD1 or TRBD2, each matching 6 bases. The V gene's germline CDR1 is SGHTA and CDR2 FQGNSA. The CDR3 has 15 residues. V was trimmed by 1 base and J by 9 bases, leaving 19 bases between them. The CDR3 loop is CASSLVGGAQTRQYV. DNA of the CDR3: TGTGCCAGCAGCTTAGTCGGGGGCGCCCAGACACGGCAGTACGTC.

The V gene is TRBV6-6, the J gene TRBJ2-4; D is unresolved. The CDR3 extends over 12 amino acids. In germline, CDR1 is MNHNY, CDR2 SVGAGI (reference sequence). V lost 5 bases and J 9 bases, leaving 11 bases between the germline ends. The CDR3 is CASSKPVGIQYF. DNA for the CDR3: TGTGCCAGCAGTAAACCAGTGGGCATTCAGTACTTC.

The CDR3, as DNA: TGTGCCACCAGCAGCGCCAGGAACAGAATAGACTATGGCTACACCTTC. Amino acids: CATSSARNRIDYGYTF. The genes are TRBV15 and TRBJ1-2; D remains unclear. This CDR3 has 16 residues. Germline V CDR1 and CDR2: LNHNV, YYDKDF (reference sequence). V was shortened by 3 bases and J by 3 bases, with 17 bases between the two germline ends. The whole variable domain, filled in from reference TRBV15 and TRBJ1-2, reads DAMVIQNPRYQVTQFGKPVTLSCSQTLNHNVMYWYQQKSSQAPKLLFHYYDKDFNNEADTPDNFQSRRPNTSFCFLDIRSPGLGDTAMYLCATSSARNRIDYGYTFGSGTRLTVV.

This sequence joins TRBV2 and TRBJ2-5, with D perhaps matching TRBD1 (6 bases). The V end lost 4 bases, the J end lost 4 bases, and 10 bases lay between the germline ends. From germline, CDR1 is SNHLY and CDR2 FYNNEI. The CDR3 runs to 13 residues. CDR3 nucleotides: TGTGCCAGCAGTGGGGTCAGGGGAGAGACCCAGTACTTC. Translating gives CASSGVRGETQYF.

The rearrangement uses TRBV18 and TRBJ2-7; 7 bases align to TRBD1. The CDR3 has 14 residues. Germline CDR1 is KGHSH and CDR2 is LQKENI. V shed 6 bases, J shed 4 bases, and the junction held 9 bases outside the gene matches. CDR3 sequence: CASSETGTDYEQYF. CDR3 nucleotides: TGTGCCAGCTCCGAGACCGGGACAGATTACGAGCAGTACTTC.

The chain uses TRBV7-9 and TRBJ2-7; D unclear. Looked up from germline, CDR1 is SEHNR and CDR2 is FQNEAQ (reference sequence). Trimming cost V 4 bases and J 0 bases, with 10 bases left between them. This CDR3 spans 14 amino acids. The CDR3 sequence: CASSSILSSYEQYF. In nucleotides, the CDR3 is TGTGCCAGCAGCTCGATCTTAAGCTCCTACGAGCAGTACTTC. The full variable domain, its missing parts supplied by reference TRBV7-9 and TRBJ2-7, is DTGVSQNPRHKITKRGQNVTFRCDPISEHNRLYWYRQTLGQGPEFLTYFQNEAQLEKSRLLSDRFSAERPKGSFSTLEIQRTEQGDSAMYLCASSSILSSYEQYFGPGTRLTVT.

The chain carries TRBV2 and TRBJ2-3; 9 bases are a match to TRBD2. Trimming at V came to 5 bases and at J to 6 bases, leaving 3 bases not matched to a gene. Looked up from germline, CDR1 is SNHLY and CDR2 is FYNNEI. The CDR3 runs to 13 residues. The CDR3 sequence: CASSPLAGDTQYF. CDR3 bases: TGTGCCAGCAGTCCCCTAGCGGGGGATACGCAGTATTTT.

The rearrangement links TRBV25-1 to TRBJ1-1, with D possibly TRBD1 on 5 matching bases. This CDR3 is built from 18 residues. Germline V gene lookup returns CDR1 MGHDK and CDR2 SYGVNS. The germline V and J ends were trimmed by 1 base and 4 bases, with 22 bases remaining between them. The CDR3 sequence is CASSELEGREGWRTEAFF. CDR3 sequence (DNA): TGTGCCAGCAGTGAATTAGAGGGCAGGGAAGGGTGGCGCACTGAAGCTTTCTTT.

The V gene is TRBV19, the J gene TRBJ2-5, with TRBD2 identical over 7 bases. The germline V gene encodes CDR1 LNHDA and CDR2 SQIVND (reference sequence). With 3 bases clipped from V and 5 bases from J, the junction kept 9 bases outside the gene matches. CDR3 length: 15 residues. CDR3 sequence (DNA): TGTGCCAGTAGTATTTGGGGGGGGAGCGTTGAGACCCAGTACTTC. Amino acid sequence: CASSIWGGSVETQYF.

Comment on this clone: A much more abundant neighbour one base away suggests this may be a read error. J is TRBJ2-1 and V is TRBV6-4; D perhaps matches TRBD2 (8 bases). The CDR3 is made up of 17 amino acids. V was clipped by 2 bases and J by 3 bases, with 17 bases between them. Looked up from germline, CDR1 is MRHNA and CDR2 is SNTAGT. Here the CDR3 reads CASSDGDSGTDYNEQFF. CDR3 bases: TGTGCCAGCAGTGACGGGGATAGCGGGACAGACTACAATGAGCAGTTCTTC.

The chain has TRBV4-1 and TRBJ2-1, with 9 bases identical to TRBD1. Germline trimming cut 1 base from V and 1 base from J; bases unmatched to any gene: 8. CDR1 is MGHRA, CDR2 YSYEKL, per germline. The CDR3 runs to 18 residues. In DNA form, the CDR3 reads TGCGCCAGCAGCCAAGGACCCAGACAGGGGGGGTCCTACAATGAGCAGTTCTTC. Translation: CASSQGPRQGGSYNEQFF.

This clone was recorded a few times. Written as DNA, the CDR3 is TGTGCCAGCTCACCTAGGACTGCTAAGAATTCACCCCTCCACTTT. This sequence encodes CASSPRTAKNSPLHF. The chain employs TRBV18 and TRBJ1-6; D gene uncertain. The CDR3 length is 15 residues. Trimming shortened V by 3 bases and J by 7 bases, and 13 bases separated the two germline ends. CDR1 is KGHSH, CDR2 LQKENI, per germline.

V is TRBV4-2 and J is TRBJ2-7; a possible D gene is TRBD2 (6 bases). V gave up 5 bases and J gave up 5 bases, with 19 bases separating them. Germline assignment: CDR1 LGHNA and CDR2 YNFKEQ. The CDR3 has 15 amino acids. The CDR3 region is CASSWTEGLPDEQYF. The CDR3, as DNA: TGTGCCAGCAGCTGGACCGAGGGACTCCCCGACGAGCAGTACTTC.

This clone appeared a single time. The identical CDR3 is also encoded by other nucleotide sequences in the sample. CDR3 amino acids: CASSSSYEQYF. The CDR3 coding sequence is TGTGCCAGCAGTTCCTCATACGAGCAGTACTTC. This chain links TRBV28 with TRBJ2-7; D remains unclear. Germline V gene lookup returns CDR1 MDHEN and CDR2 SYDVKM. Trimming pared 4 bases from V and 4 bases from J, leaving 5 bases between. The CDR3 runs 11 residues.

The DNA of the CDR3 is TGTGCCAGCAGCGTAGGGACCGCCTCCTACACCTTC. Its translation is CASSVGTASYTF. The chain has TRBV9 and TRBJ1-2; D is ambiguous. Germline loops: CDR1 SGDLS, CDR2 YYNGEE. The CDR3 runs 12 residues. The V end was cut by 0 bases, the J end by 10 bases, with 10 bases between.